This note documents a single T cell receptor beta chain sequence. The data were taken from a study of T cell responses to AZD1222 COVID-19 vaccine. The repertoire was sequenced with immunoSEQ multiplex PCR; TCRdb's copy has only in-frame clones and lacks some. The sample includes around 100,000 clones, roughly 89% of them seen just once. The sequence came from an adult in good health. This material consisted of peripheral blood, taken on day 0 of AZD1222 vaccination.

Here the CDR3 DNA reads TGTGCCATCGAGACAGGGGGCAATCAGCCCCAGCATTTT. It is translated as CAIETGGNQPQHF. The rearrangement joins TRBV6-5 to TRBJ1-5, with 8 bases aligning to TRBD1. CDR1 and CDR2 (germline): MNHEY, SVGAGI. J gave up 2 bases and V 10 bases, and 4 bases lay outside the gene matches. The CDR3 has 13 amino acids.